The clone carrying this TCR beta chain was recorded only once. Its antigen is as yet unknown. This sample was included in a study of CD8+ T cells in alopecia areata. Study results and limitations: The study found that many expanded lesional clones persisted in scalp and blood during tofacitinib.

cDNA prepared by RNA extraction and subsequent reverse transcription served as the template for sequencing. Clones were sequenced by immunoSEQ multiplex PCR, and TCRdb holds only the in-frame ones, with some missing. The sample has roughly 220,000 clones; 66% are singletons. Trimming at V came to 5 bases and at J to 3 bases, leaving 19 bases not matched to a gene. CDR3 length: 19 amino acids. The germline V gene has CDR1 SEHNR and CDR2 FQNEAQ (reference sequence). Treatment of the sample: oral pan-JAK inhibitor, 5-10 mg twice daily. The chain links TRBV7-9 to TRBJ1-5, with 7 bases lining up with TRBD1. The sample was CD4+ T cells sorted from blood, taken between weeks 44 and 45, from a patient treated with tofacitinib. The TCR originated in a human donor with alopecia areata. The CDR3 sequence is CASSPGGGGIGFDNQPQHF. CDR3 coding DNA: TGTGCCAGCAGCCCCGGTGGAGGGGGCATAGGATTTGACAATCAGCCCCAGCATTTT.